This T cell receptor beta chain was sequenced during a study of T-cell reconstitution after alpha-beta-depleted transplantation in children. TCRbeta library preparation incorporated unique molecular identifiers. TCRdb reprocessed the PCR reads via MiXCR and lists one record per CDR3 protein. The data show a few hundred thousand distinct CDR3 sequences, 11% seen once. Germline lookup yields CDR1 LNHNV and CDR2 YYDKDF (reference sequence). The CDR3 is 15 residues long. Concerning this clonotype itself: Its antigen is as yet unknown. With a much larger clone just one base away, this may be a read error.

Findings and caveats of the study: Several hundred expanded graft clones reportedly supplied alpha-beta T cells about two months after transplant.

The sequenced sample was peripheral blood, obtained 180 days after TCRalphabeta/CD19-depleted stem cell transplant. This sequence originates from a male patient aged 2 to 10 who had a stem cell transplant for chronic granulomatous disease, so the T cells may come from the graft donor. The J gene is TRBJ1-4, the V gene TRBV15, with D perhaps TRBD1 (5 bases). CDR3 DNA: TGTGCCACCAGCCTTAAGTGGGGGTACGATGAACAACTGTTTTTT. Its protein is CATSLKWGYDEQLFF.